The rows below give T cell receptor beta chains drawn from one sample of a study of T-cell reconstitution after alpha-beta-depleted transplantation in children. TCRdb fed the PCR reads into MiXCR, producing one record per CDR3 protein. Among over 450,000 distinct CDR3 sequences listed, about 10% were seen once. Material: PBMCs, obtained before TCRalphabeta/CD19-depleted stem cell transplant. Receptors were obtained from a child younger than 10 with inherited bone marrow failure, due to receive a stem cell transplant. The CDR3 runs from the conserved cysteine through the conserved F or W. D genes are given only for firm matches. Clone size is not always given. Where it is, it says once, few, many or a class for expanded clones.

d_call	v_call	j_call	clone_size	cdr3_aa	cdr3_nt
TRBD1	TRBV6-1	TRBJ1-2	.	CASSEVDRGLLGYTF	TGTGCCAGCAGTGAAGTGGACAGGGGGCTGCTCGGCTACACCTTC
TRBD2	TRBV28	TRBJ2-6	many	CASSYSGRAVGANVLTF	TGTGCCAGCAGTTACAGCGGGAGGGCCGTGGGGGCCAACGTCCTGACTTTC
.	TRBV12-3/TRBV12-4	TRBJ2-2	.	CASSSVRALNTGELFF	TGTGCCAGCAGTTCGGTGCGGGCACTGAACACCGGGGAGCTGTTTTTT
.	TRBV20-1	TRBJ2-1	many	CSATSLSSYNEQFF	TGCAGTGCTACCTCGCTGAGCTCCTACAATGAGCAGTTCTTC
TRBD2	TRBV12-3/TRBV12-4	TRBJ2-7	few	CASSGGGERFPSYEQYF	TGTGCCAGCAGTGGTGGGGGGGAGCGGTTCCCCTCCTACGAGCAGTACTTC
TRBD1	TRBV11-2	TRBJ2-7	once	CASSPLGQGFYEQYF	TGTGCCAGCAGCCCTCTGGGACAGGGATTCTACGAGCAGTACTTC
TRBD2	TRBV12-3/TRBV12-4	TRBJ2-7	many	CASTGGVFFEQYF	TGTGCCAGCACCGGGGGGGTTTTCTTCGAGCAGTACTTC
.	TRBV27	TRBJ2-3	many	CASSPSPRRNTQYF	TGTGCCAGCAGTCCCAGTCCCAGGCGAAATACGCAGTATTTT
TRBD2	TRBV12-3/TRBV12-4	TRBJ2-3	many	CASTLPAGTYTDTQYF	TGTGCCAGCACCTTACCAGCGGGGACTTACACAGATACGCAGTATTTT
.	TRBV29-1	TRBJ2-5	many	CSVEALSTNLETQYF	TGCAGCGTTGAAGCGTTATCGACAAATCTAGAGACCCAGTACTTC
.	TRBV5-1	TRBJ2-7	many	CASSLAPSGRYYEQYF	TGCGCCAGCAGCTTGGCCCCCAGCGGGCGTTACTACGAGCAGTACTTC
TRBD2	TRBV20-1	TRBJ2-7	many	CSARVAGTSGYEQYF	TGCAGTGCTAGAGTAGCCGGGACTAGCGGCTACGAGCAGTACTTC
.	TRBV5-1	TRBJ2-1	many	CASSLTTREQFF	TGCGCCAGCAGCTTAACGACTAGGGAGCAGTTCTTC
.	TRBV12-3/TRBV12-4	TRBJ2-2	.	CASTVTGELFF	TGTGCCAGCACAGTCACCGGGGAGCTGTTTTTT
.	TRBV5-1	TRBJ2-1	many	CASGRGRNNEQFF	TGCGCCAGCGGTAGGGGCAGGAACAATGAGCAGTTCTTC
.	TRBV5-1	TRBJ2-3	many	CASSPEHASGPDTQYF	TGCGCCAGCAGCCCCGAACACGCTTCGGGGCCAGATACGCAGTATTTT
TRBD2	TRBV27	TRBJ2-1	many	CASKRGTSGYNEQFF	TGTGCCAGCAAAAGGGGGACTAGCGGCTACAATGAGCAGTTCTTC
TRBD2	TRBV20-1	TRBJ2-4	many	CSAAVAGPNIQYF	TGCAGTGCTGCGGTAGCGGGACCGAACATTCAGTACTTC
TRBD2	TRBV10-3	TRBJ2-7	many	CAIRRETRYYEQYF	TGTGCCATAAGGCGGGAGACTAGGTACTACGAGCAGTACTTC
.	TRBV6-5	TRBJ2-2	many	CASSYGENTGELFF	TGTGCCAGCAGTTATGGTGAGAACACCGGGGAGCTGTTTTTT
.	TRBV5-1	TRBJ1-2	many	CASSPTGNDGYTF	TGCGCCAGCAGCCCCACAGGGAACGATGGCTACACCTTC
.	TRBV4-3	TRBJ2-1	many	CASSQDRDYSYNEQFF	TGCGCCAGCAGCCAAGATCGAGACTACTCCTACAATGAGCAGTTCTTC